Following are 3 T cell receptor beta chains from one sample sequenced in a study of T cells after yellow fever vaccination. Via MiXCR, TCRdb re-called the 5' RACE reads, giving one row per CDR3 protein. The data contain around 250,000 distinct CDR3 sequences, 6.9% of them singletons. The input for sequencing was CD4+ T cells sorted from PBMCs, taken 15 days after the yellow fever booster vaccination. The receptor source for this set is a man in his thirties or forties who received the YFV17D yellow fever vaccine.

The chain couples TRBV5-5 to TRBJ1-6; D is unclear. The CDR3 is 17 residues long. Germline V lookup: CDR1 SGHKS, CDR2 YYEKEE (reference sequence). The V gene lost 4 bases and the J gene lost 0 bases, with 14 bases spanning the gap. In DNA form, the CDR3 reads TGTGCCAGCAGCAGAAGGTCCTCCAGCTCCTATAATTCACCCCTCCACTTT. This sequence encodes CASSRRSSSSYNSPLHF.

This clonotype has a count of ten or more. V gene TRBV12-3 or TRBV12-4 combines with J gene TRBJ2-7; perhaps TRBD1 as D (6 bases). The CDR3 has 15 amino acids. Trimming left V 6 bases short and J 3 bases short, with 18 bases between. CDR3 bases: TGTGCCAGCAGCTCGGCTAGGGGGAAAGTCTACGAGCAGTACTTC. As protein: CASSSARGKVYEQYF.

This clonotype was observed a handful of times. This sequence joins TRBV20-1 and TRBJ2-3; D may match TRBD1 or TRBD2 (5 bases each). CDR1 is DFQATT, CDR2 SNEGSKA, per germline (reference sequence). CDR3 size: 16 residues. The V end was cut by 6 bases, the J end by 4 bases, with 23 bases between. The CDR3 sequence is CSADPRGGGGADTQYF. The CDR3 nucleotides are TGCAGTGCAGACCCGAGAGGTGGGGGTGGCGCAGATACGCAGTATTTT.